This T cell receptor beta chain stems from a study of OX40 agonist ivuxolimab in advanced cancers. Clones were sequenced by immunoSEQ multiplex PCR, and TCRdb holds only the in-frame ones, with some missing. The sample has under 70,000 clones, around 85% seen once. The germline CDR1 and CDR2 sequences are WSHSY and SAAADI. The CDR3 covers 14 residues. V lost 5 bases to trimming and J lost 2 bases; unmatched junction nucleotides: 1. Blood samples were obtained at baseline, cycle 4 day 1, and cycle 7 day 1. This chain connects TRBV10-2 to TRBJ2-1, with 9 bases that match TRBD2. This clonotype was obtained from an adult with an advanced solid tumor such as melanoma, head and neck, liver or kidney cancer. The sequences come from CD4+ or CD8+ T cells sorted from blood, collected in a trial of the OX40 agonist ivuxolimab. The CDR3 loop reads CASSIAGAYNEQFF. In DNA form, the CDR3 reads TGCGCCAGCAGTATAGCGGGGGCCTACAATGAGCAGTTCTTC.